Shown below are 21 T cell receptor beta chains from a single sample sequenced in a study of shared clonotypes between healthy human individuals. Here immunoSEQ multiplex PCR was the method, and the copy in TCRdb shows in-frame clones only, minus some. The sample records about 1 million clones, approximately 70% being singletons. Specimen: memory CD4+ T cells sorted from blood. Subset of the sample: CD45RA-negative fraction. The receptors were sampled from a man aged 18 to 29 in good health.

V gene TRBV25-1 combines with J gene TRBJ1-2; 11 nucleotides line up with TRBD1. The CDR3 length is 14 residues. Germline CDR1 is MGHDK and CDR2 is SYGVNS. The ends lost 6 bases at V and 1 base at J; junction bases unmatched: 1. This CDR3 reads CASRGQGVNYGYTF. The CDR3 DNA reads TGTGCCAGCAGGGGACAGGGGGTTAACTATGGCTACACCTTC.

This chain connects TRBV5-6 to TRBJ1-1; D gene unclear. Between the trimmed V and J ends, which lost 4 bases and 3 bases, there was a span of 16 bases. The germline CDR1 and CDR2 sequences are SGHDT and YYEEEE. This CDR3 region has 15 residues. This CDR3 reads CASSHQHGRDTEAFF. Here the CDR3 DNA reads TGTGCCAGCAGCCACCAACACGGTCGGGACACTGAAGCTTTCTTT.

This clone has only a few counts. The chain uses TRBV5-1 and TRBJ2-7; 9 bases match TRBD2. The trim removed 4 bases at V and 7 bases at J, leaving 9 bases unmatched. Germline values: CDR1 SGHRS, CDR2 YFSETQ. CDR3 length: 14 amino acids. The CDR3 loop is CASSPLAGTGEQYF. CDR3 sequence (DNA): TGCGCCAGCAGCCCCCTAGCGGGGACGGGAGAGCAGTACTTC.

The sample holds one count of this clone. V gene TRBV27 combines with J gene TRBJ2-3; D might be TRBD1 (5 bases). V was trimmed by 0 bases and J by 3 bases, leaving 7 bases between them. CDR1 is MNHEY and CDR2 is SMNVEV in the germline V gene (reference sequence). The CDR3 spans 14 residues. The CDR3 reads CASSLSRVTDTQYF. The CDR3 DNA follows: TGTGCCAGCAGTTTATCCAGGGTAACAGATACGCAGTATTTT.

The chain carries TRBV30 and TRBJ1-4, with a tentative D call TRBD1 (6 bases). V was trimmed by 4 bases and J by 7 bases, leaving 16 bases between them. Germline V gene data show CDR1 as GTSNPN and CDR2 as SVGIG (reference sequence). The CDR3 has 14 amino acids. In nucleotides, the CDR3 is TGTGCCTGGAAGGGGGACCTTATCTCTGAAAAACTGTTTTTT. It encodes CAWKGDLISEKLFF.

The chain uses TRBV5-1 and TRBJ2-7; the D call may be TRBD1 or TRBD2 (6 bases each). The germline CDR1 and CDR2 sequences are SGHRS and YFSETQ. The germline V and J ends were trimmed by 3 bases and 3 bases, with 19 bases remaining between them. This CDR3 contains 16 residues. CDR3 amino acids: CASSSEPGGFFYEQYF. Here the CDR3 DNA reads TGCGCCAGCAGCTCCGAGCCCGGGGGCTTCTTCTACGAGCAGTACTTC.

The J gene is TRBJ1-2, the V gene TRBV2, with 10 bases fitting TRBD1. Germline loops: CDR1 SNHLY, CDR2 FYNNEI. The CDR3 sequence is 14 residues long. Trimming at V came to 4 bases and at J to 7 bases, leaving 6 bases not matched to a gene. CDR3 coding DNA: TGTGCCAGCAGTGGACCCGGGACAGGGGTTGGCTACACCTTC. Translated, it gives CASSGPGTGVGYTF.

The V gene is TRBV9, the J gene TRBJ2-2; 11 bases are shared with TRBD2. Germline-derived CDR1 and CDR2 are SGDLS and YYNGEE. With V trimmed by 3 bases and J by 4 bases, 8 bases remained unmatched. The CDR3 covers 17 residues. CDR3 nucleotide sequence: TGTGCCAGCAGCGCCGTAGCGGGAGGGCCGGTCACCGGGGAGCTGTTTTTT. This encodes CASSAVAGGPVTGELFF.

The chain recombines TRBV10-3 with TRBJ2-5; 7 bases fit TRBD2. The tail of the sequence fits TRBJ2-7 better, so the J call may be wrong. CDR3 length: 14 amino acids. Germline assignment: CDR1 ENHRY and CDR2 SYGVKD. The CDR3 DNA sequence: TGTGCCATCAGGGAACCGGGACTAACCTACGAGCAGTACTTC. Its translation is CAIREPGLTYEQYF.

This sequence joins TRBV19 and TRBJ2-3; D remains unclear. V was shortened by 3 bases and J by 9 bases, with 16 bases between the two germline ends. This CDR3 is built from 14 residues. Germline CDR1 reads LNHDA; CDR2 reads SQIVND (reference sequence). The CDR3 DNA reads TGTGCCAGTAGTATGGCACAGTCGGTCGAAACGCAGTATTTT. Translating gives CASSMAQSVETQYF.

This chain uses TRBV9 with TRBJ2-2, with 13 bases matching TRBD2. Germline V gene data show CDR1 as SGDLS and CDR2 as YYNGEE. CDR3 size: 16 residues. Losses at the gene ends were 5 bases for V and 4 bases for J; bases not matched to a gene: 5. Written as DNA, the CDR3 is TGTGCCAGCAGTAAACTAGCGGGAGGGGGCACCGGGGAGCTGTTTTTT. Translated, it gives CASSKLAGGGTGELFF.

This clone was seen more than once but under ten times. This chain connects TRBV14 to TRBJ2-5; D not certain. Trimming took 2 bases from V and 4 from J, leaving 11 bases between them. Germline V lookup: CDR1 SGHDN, CDR2 FVKESK. The CDR3 covers 14 residues. The CDR3 sequence: CASSQYSGRETQYF. The CDR3 coding sequence is TGTGCCAGCAGCCAATATTCAGGACGAGAGACCCAGTACTTC.

The chain recombines TRBV15 with TRBJ2-5; no clear D. The end of the DNA is better explained by TRBJ2-7, so the J call may be wrong. Germline assignment: CDR1 LNHNV and CDR2 YYDKDF (reference sequence). The CDR3 has 15 residues. CDR3 region: CATSRDSGPRYEQYF. The CDR3 DNA sequence: TGTGCCACCAGCAGAGATTCCGGACCGCGCTACGAGCAGTACTTC.

As concerns this clone: The sample carries other DNA sequences with the same CDR3. This chain links TRBV5-4 with TRBJ2-7, with D possibly TRBD1 on 7 matching bases. Germline V gene lookup returns CDR1 SGHNT and CDR2 YYREEE (reference sequence). The CDR3 is made up of 15 amino acids. Between the trimmed V and J ends, which lost 0 bases and 0 bases, there was a span of 10 bases. The CDR3 DNA follows: TGTGCCAGCAGCTTGGGCCAGGGGGGCTCCTACGAGCAGTACTTC. Its protein product is CASSLGQGGSYEQYF.

The chain recombines TRBV10-3 with TRBJ1-5, with no clear D. Trimming removed 5 bases at V and 0 bases at J, with 8 bases between. This CDR3 comprises 14 residues. Germline V gene sequence: CDR1 ENHRY, CDR2 SYGVKD. CDR3 residues: CAISQDYSNQPQHF. CDR3 coding DNA: TGTGCCATCAGTCAGGATTATAGCAATCAGCCCCAGCATTTT.

This chain connects TRBV7-2 to TRBJ2-5; 15 bases agree with TRBD2. Per the germline V gene, CDR1 is SGHTA and CDR2 is FQGNSA. Losses at the gene ends were 5 bases for V and 0 bases for J; bases not matched to a gene: 4. The CDR3 sequence is 17 residues long. The CDR3 loop is CASSPGTSGRYQETQYF. The CDR3, as DNA: TGTGCCAGCAGCCCCGGGACTAGCGGGAGGTACCAAGAGACCCAGTACTTC.

The V call is TRBV6-6, the J call TRBJ1-5; 7 nucleotides line up with TRBD1. This CDR3 spans 16 amino acids. The germline V gene encodes CDR1 MNHNY and CDR2 SVGAGI (reference sequence). The ends lost 7 bases at V and 0 bases at J; junction bases unmatched: 9. The CDR3 bases are TGTGCCAGCAAGGGCACCAGGGGGAATAGCAATCAGCCCCAGCATTTT. Translating it yields CASKGTRGNSNQPQHF.

As for this clone: Other DNA sequences in this sample translate to the same CDR3. CDR3 protein: CASSSGLAGGETQYF. As DNA, the CDR3 is TGTGCCAGCAGCTCGGGACTAGCGGGAGGGGAGACCCAGTACTTC. J is TRBJ2-5 and V is TRBV5-4, with 16 bases identical to TRBD2. The CDR3 sequence is 15 residues long. Germline values: CDR1 SGHNT, CDR2 YYREEE (reference sequence). Losses at the gene ends were 3 bases for V and 5 bases for J; bases not matched to a gene: 1.

This clone was counted a few times. Other DNA sequences in this sample translate to the same CDR3. The J gene is TRBJ1-6, the V gene TRBV5-4, with D possibly TRBD1 on 6 matching bases. V was clipped by 0 bases and J by 7 bases, with 11 bases between them. Germline lookup yields CDR1 SGHNT and CDR2 YYREEE (reference sequence). The CDR3 runs 15 residues. The CDR3 sequence: CASSLGTGRNSPLHF. The CDR3 nucleotides read TGTGCCAGCAGCTTGGGAACAGGGCGGAATTCACCCCTCCACTTT.

The chain links TRBV27 to TRBJ1-2; 7 nucleotides line up with TRBD1. The CDR3 is 15 amino acids. V was clipped by 5 bases and J by 7 bases; unmatched bases: 13. Germline CDR1 MNHEY, CDR2 SMNVEV (reference sequence). The CDR3 sequence is CASSAAGTVFSGYTF. CDR3 sequence (DNA): TGTGCCAGCAGTGCCGCCGGGACAGTATTTAGTGGCTACACCTTC.

The chain has TRBV12-5 and TRBJ2-7, with D possibly TRBD2 on 7 matching bases. In germline, CDR1 is LGHNT, CDR2 FRNRAP. This CDR3 has 16 amino acids. V lost 1 base and J lost 4, with 17 bases in between. The CDR3 DNA reads TGTGCTAGTGGTTTGGCAATCGGGGGGCTAGGGTACGAGCAGTACTTC. Residues: CASGLAIGGLGYEQYF. The whole variable domain, filled in from reference TRBV12-5 and TRBJ2-7, reads DARVTQTPRHKVTEMGQEVTMRCQPILGHNTVFWYRQTMMQGLELLAYFRNRAPLDDSGMPKDRFSAEMPDATLATLKIQPSEPRDSAVYFCASGLAIGGLGYEQYFGPGTRLTVT.